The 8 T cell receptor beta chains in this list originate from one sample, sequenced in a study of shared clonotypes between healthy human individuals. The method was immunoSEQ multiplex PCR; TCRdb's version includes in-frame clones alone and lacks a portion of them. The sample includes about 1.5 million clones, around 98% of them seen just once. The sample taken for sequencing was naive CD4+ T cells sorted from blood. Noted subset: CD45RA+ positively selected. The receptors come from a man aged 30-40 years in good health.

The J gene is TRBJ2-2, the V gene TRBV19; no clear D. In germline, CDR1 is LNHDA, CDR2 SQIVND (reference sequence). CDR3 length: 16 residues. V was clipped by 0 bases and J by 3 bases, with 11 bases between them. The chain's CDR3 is CASSIDKTPYTGELFF. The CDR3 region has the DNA TGTGCCAGTAGTATAGATAAGACCCCTTACACCGGGGAGCTGTTTTTT.

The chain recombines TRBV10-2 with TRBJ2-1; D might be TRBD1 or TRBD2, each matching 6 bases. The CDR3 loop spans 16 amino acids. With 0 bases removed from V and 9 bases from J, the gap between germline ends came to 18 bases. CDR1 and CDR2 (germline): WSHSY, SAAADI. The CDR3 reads CASSESTTRGRSEQFF. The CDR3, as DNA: TGCGCCAGCAGTGAGTCGACGACTAGGGGGAGGAGTGAGCAGTTCTTC.

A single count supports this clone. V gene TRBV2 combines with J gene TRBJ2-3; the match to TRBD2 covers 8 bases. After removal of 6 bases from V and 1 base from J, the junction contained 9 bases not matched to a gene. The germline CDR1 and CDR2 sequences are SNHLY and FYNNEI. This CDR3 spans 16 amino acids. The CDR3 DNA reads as TGTGCCAGCAGAGACGCGCGGGGGGTCGGCACAGATACGCAGTATTTT. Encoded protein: CASRDARGVGTDTQYF.

This chain's CDR3 is CASTLIRSGANVLTF. In DNA form, the CDR3 reads TGTGCCAGCACCCTGATTCGCTCTGGGGCCAACGTCCTGACTTTC. V gene TRBV6-1 combines with J gene TRBJ2-6; no reliable D call. The CDR3 spans 15 residues. V dropped 7 bases and J dropped 0 bases, with 10 bases sitting between them. Germline V gene data show CDR1 as MNHNS and CDR2 as SASEGT.

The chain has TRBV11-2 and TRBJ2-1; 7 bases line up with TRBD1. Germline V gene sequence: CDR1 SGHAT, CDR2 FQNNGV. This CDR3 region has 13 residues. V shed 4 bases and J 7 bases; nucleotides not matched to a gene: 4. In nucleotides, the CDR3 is TGTGCCAGCAGCTCATCAGGGGGAAATGAGCAGTTCTTC. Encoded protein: CASSSSGGNEQFF. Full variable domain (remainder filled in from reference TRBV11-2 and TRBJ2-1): EAGVAQSPRYKIIEKRQSVAFWCNPISGHATLYWYQQILGQGPKLLIQFQNNGVVDDSQLPKDRFSAERLKGVDSTLKIQPAKLEDSAVYLCASSSSGGNEQFFGPGTRLTVL.

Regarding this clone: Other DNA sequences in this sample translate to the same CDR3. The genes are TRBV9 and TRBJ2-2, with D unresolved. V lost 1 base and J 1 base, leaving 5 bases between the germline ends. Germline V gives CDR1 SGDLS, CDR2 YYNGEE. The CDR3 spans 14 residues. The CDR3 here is CASSVRQNTGELFF. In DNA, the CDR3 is TGTGCCAGCAGCGTACGACAGAACACCGGGGAGCTGTTTTTT.

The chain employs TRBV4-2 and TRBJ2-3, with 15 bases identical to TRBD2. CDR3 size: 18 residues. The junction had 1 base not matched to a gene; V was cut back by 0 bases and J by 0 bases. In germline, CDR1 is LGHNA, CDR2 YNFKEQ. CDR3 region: CASSQEGLAGGSTDTQYF. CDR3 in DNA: TGTGCCAGCAGCCAAGAGGGACTAGCGGGAGGTAGCACAGATACGCAGTATTTT.

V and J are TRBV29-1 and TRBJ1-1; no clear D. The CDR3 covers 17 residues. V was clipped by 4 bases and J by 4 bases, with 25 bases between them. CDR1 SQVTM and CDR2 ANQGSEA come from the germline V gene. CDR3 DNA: TGCAGCGTTGTTCATGATATCGCCGTGCCTGTTCTCACTGAAGCTTTCTTT. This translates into CSVVHDIAVPVLTEAFF. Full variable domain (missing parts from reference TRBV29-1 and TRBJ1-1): SAVISQKPSRDICQRGTSLTIQCQVDSQVTMMFWYRQQPGQSLTLIATANQGSEATYESGFVIDKFPISRPNLTFSTLTVSNMSPEDSSIYLCSVVHDIAVPVLTEAFFGQGTRLTVV.